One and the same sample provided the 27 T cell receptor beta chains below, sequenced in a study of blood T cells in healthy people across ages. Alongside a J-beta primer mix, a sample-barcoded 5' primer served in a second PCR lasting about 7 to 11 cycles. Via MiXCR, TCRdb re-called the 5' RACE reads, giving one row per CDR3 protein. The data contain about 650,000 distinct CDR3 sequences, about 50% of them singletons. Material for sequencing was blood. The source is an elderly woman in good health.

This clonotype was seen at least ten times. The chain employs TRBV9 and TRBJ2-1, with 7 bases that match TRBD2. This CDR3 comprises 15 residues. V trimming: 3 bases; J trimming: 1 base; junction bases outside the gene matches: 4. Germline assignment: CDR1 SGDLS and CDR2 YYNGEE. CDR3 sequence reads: CASSASGESYNEQFF. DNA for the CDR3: TGTGCCAGCAGCGCGAGCGGGGAGTCCTACAATGAGCAGTTCTTC.

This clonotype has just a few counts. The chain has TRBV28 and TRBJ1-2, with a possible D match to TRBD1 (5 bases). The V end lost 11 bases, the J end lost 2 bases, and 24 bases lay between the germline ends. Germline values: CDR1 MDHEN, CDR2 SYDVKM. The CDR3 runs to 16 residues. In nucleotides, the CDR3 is TGTGCCTCCCAGCGGCCGGGGGTGAATGCGAACTATGGCTACACCTTC. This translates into CASQRPGVNANYGYTF.

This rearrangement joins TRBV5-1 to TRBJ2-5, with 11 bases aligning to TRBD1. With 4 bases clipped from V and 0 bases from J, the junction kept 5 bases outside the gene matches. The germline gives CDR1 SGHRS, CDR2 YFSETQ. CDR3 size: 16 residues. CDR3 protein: CASSPGTGGHQETQYF. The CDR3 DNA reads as TGCGCCAGCAGCCCGGGGACAGGGGGACACCAAGAGACCCAGTACTTC.

As DNA, the CDR3 is TGTGCCAGCAGCGCCAGACCCACCTTGGGAGAGACCCAGTACTTC. Residues: CASSARPTLGETQYF. This chain connects TRBV9 to TRBJ2-5, with no clear D. The CDR3 runs to 15 residues. In germline, CDR1 is SGDLS, CDR2 YYNGEE. V was shortened by 3 bases and J by 4 bases, with 16 bases between the two germline ends.

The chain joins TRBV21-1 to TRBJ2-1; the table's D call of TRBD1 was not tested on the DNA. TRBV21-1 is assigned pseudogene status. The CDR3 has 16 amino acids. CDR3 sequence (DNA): TGTGCTAGCAGGTACAGACCGGGTCATGGGTGCAATGAGCAGTTCTTC. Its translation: CASRYRPGHGCNEQFF.

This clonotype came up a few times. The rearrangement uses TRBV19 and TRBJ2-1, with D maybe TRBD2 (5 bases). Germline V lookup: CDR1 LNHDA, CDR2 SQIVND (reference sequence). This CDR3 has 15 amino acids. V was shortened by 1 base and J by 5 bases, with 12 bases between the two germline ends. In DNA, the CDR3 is TGTGCCAGTAGTATAGGTACCGGGGATCACAATGAGCAGTTCTTC. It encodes CASSIGTGDHNEQFF.

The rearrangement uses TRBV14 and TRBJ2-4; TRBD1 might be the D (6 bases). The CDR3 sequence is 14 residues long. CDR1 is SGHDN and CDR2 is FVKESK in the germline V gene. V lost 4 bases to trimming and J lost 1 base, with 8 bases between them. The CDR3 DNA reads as TGTGCCAGCAGCCGGGGACACGCCAAAAACATTCAGTACTTC. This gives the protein CASSRGHAKNIQYF.

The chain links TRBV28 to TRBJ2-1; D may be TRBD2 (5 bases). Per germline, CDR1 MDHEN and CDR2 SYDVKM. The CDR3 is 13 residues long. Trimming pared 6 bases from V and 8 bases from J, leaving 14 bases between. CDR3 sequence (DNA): TGTGCCAGCAGGACTACCCGGCCCGATGAGCAGTTCTTC. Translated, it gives CASRTTRPDEQFF.

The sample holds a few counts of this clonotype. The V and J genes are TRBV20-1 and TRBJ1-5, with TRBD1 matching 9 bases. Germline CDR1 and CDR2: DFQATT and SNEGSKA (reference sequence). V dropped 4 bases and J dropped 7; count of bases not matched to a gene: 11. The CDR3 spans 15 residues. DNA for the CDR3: TGCAGTGCTAAGGGACAGGGAGTCTTTGGGCAGCCCCAGCATTTT. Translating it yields CSAKGQGVFGQPQHF.

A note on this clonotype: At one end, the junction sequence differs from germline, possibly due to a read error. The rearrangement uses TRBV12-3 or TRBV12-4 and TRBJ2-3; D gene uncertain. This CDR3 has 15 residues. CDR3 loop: CASSGTRVRADAQYF. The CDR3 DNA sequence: TGTGCCAGCAGCGGTACCAGAGTGAGAGCAGATGCGCAGTATTTT.

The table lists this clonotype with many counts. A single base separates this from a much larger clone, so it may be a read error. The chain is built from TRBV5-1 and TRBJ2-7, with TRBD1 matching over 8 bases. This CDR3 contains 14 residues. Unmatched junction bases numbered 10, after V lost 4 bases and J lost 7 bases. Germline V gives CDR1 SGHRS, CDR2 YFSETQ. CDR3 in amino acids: CASSQQGEDNEQYF. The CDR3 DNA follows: TGCGCCAGCAGCCAACAGGGGGAGGACAATGAGCAGTACTTC.

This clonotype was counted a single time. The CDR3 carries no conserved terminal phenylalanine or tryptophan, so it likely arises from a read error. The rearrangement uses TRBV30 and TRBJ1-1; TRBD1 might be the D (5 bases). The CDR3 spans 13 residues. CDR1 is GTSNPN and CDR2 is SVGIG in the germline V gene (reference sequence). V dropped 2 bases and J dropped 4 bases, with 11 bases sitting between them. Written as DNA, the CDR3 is TGTGCCTGGAGTCGAGGGGTGGTCACTGAAGCTTTCTTA. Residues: CAWSRGVVTEAFL.

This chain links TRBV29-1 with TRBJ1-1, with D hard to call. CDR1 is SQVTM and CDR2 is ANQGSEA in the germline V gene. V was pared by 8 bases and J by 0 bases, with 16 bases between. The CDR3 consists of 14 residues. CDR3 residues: CSSRDLGMNTEAFF. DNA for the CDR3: TGCAGCTCTAGAGACCTCGGCATGAACACTGAAGCTTTCTTT.

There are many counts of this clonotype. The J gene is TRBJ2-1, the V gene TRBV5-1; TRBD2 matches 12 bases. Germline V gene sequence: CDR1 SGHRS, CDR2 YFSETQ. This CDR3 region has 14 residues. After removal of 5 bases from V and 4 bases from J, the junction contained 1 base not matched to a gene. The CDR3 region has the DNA TGCGCCAGCAGGACTAGCGGGAGTTACAATGAGCAGTTCTTC. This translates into CASRTSGSYNEQFF.

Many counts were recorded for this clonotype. CDR3 sequence: CASSGGYTSNEQFF. CDR3 DNA: TGTGCCAGCAGCGGAGGGTACACCTCCAATGAGCAGTTCTTC. The V gene is TRBV5-5, the J gene TRBJ2-1; a possible D gene is TRBD2 (6 bases). V gave up 4 bases and J gave up 6 bases, with 14 bases separating them. CDR3 length equals 14 residues. The germline CDR1 and CDR2 sequences are SGHKS and YYEKEE (reference sequence).

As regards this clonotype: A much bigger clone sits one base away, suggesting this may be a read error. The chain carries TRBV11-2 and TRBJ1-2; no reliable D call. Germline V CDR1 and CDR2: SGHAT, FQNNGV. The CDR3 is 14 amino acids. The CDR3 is CASSSIFVNYGHTF. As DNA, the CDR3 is TGTGCCAGCAGCTCAATTTTTGTAAACTATGGCCACACCTTC.

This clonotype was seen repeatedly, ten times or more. The CDR3: CASSVAFGRETQYF. In DNA form, the CDR3 reads TGTGCCAGCAGCGTAGCTTTCGGCAGGGAGACCCAGTACTTC. The chain carries TRBV9 and TRBJ2-5; D is ambiguous. The CDR3 covers 14 residues. Germline V gives CDR1 SGDLS, CDR2 YYNGEE. V lost 0 bases and J lost 5, with 11 bases in between.

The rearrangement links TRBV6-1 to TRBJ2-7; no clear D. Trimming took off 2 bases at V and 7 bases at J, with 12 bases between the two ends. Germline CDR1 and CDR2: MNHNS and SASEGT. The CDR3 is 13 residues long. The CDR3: CASSERHRWEQYF. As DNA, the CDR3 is TGTGCCAGCAGTGAAAGGCACCGATGGGAGCAGTACTTC.

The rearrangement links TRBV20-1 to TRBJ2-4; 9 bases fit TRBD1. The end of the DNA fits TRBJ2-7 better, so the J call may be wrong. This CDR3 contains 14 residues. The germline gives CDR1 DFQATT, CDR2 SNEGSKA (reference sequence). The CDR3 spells CSALRDRDSYEQYF. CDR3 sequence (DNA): TGCAGTGCGCTCCGGGACAGGGACTCCTACGAGCAGTACTTC.

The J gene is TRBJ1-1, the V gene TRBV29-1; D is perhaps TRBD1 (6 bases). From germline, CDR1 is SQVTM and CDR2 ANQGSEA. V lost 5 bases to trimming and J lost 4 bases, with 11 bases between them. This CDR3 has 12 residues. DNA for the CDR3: TGCAGCGTTCTTTTAGGGGGCACTGAAGCTTTCTTT. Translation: CSVLLGGTEAFF.

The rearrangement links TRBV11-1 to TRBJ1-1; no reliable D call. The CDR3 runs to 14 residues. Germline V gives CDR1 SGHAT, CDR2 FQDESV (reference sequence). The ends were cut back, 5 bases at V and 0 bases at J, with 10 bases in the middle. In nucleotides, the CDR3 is TGTGCCAGCAGCCTAAGTAGGGTGAACACTGAAGCTTTCTTT. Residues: CASSLSRVNTEAFF. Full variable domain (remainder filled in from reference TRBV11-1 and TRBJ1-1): EAEVAQSPRYKITEKSQAVAFWCDPISGHATLYWYRQILGQGPELLVQFQDESVVDDSQLPKDRFSAERLKGVDSTLKIQPAELGDSAMYLCASSLSRVNTEAFFGQGTRLTVV.

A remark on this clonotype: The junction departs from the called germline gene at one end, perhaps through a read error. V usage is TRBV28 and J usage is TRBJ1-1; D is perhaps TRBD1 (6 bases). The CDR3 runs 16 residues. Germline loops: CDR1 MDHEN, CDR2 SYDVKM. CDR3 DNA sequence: TGTACCAGCAGCTACGCCCGGGGGCCGGTGAACACTGAAGCTTTCTTT. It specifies CTSSYARGPVNTEAFF.

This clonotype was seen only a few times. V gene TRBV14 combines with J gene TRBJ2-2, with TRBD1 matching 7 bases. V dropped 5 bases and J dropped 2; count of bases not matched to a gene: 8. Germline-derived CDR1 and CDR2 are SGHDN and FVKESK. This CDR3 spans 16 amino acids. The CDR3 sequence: CASSLFRDSNTGELFF. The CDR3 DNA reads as TGTGCCAGCAGCTTATTCCGGGACAGCAACACCGGGGAGCTGTTTTTT.

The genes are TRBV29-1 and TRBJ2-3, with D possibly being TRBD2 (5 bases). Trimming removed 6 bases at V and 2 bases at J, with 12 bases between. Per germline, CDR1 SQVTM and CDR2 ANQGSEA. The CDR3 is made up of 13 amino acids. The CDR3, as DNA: TGCAGCGTCCAGGACTCCCCCACAGATACGCAGTATTTT. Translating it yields CSVQDSPTDTQYF.

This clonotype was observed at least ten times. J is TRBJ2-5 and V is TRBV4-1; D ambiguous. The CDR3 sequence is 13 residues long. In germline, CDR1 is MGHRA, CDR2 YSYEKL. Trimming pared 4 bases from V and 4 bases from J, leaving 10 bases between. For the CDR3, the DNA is TGCGCCAGCAGCCCCGGACGGCTAGAGACCCAGTACTTC. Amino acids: CASSPGRLETQYF.

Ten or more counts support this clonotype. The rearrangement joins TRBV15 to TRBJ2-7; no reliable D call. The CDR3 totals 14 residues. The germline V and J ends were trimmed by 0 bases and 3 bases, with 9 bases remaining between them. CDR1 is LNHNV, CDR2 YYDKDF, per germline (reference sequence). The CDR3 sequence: CATSRDLGDYEQYF. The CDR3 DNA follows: TGTGCCACCAGCAGAGATCTTGGGGACTACGAGCAGTACTTC.

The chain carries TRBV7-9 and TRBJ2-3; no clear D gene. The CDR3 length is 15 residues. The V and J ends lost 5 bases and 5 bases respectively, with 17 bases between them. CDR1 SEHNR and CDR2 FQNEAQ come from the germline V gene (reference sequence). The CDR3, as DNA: TGTGCCAGCAGCCCCCCTTTGCGTTTTGGAGATACGCAGTATTTT. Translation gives CASSPPLRFGDTQYF.